This T cell receptor beta chain was found in a study of shared clonotypes between healthy human individuals. General study results and limits: Clonotype sharing across donors was expected to vary with sequencing depth.

The length of the CDR3 is 13 residues. V lost 5 bases and J 3 bases, leaving 10 bases between the germline ends. CDR1 is LNHDA and CDR2 is SQIVND in the germline V gene (reference sequence). When replicate PCRs were run on unsorted PBMC, they used approximately 0.3 ug DNA, some 30,000 T cell genomes. It was on ten immunoSEQ deep assay plates that unsorted PBMC DNA was sequenced. Generated by immunoSEQ multiplex PCR, the TCRdb table keeps only in-frame clones and is missing some. There are 450,000 to 650,000 clones in the sample; around 78% occur only once, and about 12% lies in the top ten. This clone was counted a few times. The target antigen is unknown.

This TCR was recovered from a woman in her thirties or forties in good health. Some clones in this sample may be carry-over from other donors' samples. The V and J genes are TRBV19 and TRBJ1-1; the D gene is possibly TRBD1 (5 bases). Input material: PBMCs. The chain's CDR3 is CASSSRQYTEAFF. The CDR3 nucleotides read TGTGCCAGTAGTTCCCGACAGTACACTGAAGCTTTCTTT.